This T cell receptor (beta chain) was sequenced in a study of shared clonotypes between healthy human individuals. Sequencing was performed with immunoSEQ multiplex PCR; in TCRdb, only in-frame clones are kept and a portion is missing. The sample lists hundreds of thousands of clones; around 96% were seen once. The naive CD8 fraction comprised CD45RO-negative cells positively selected for CCR7 and excluded terminally differentiated effector memory CD45RA+ cells. Germline V gene sequence: CDR1 WSHSY, CDR2 SAAADI. V lost 4 bases and J lost 3; bases outside the gene matches: 7. This CDR3 is built from 16 residues.

This TCR derives from a woman aged 25 to 45 in good health. The V and J genes are TRBV10-2 and TRBJ2-1; 9 bases fit TRBD2. Sequenced: naive CD8+ T cells sorted from blood. The DNA for the CDR3 is TGCGCCAGCAGTGTTCGCCTAGCGGGAAACTACAATGAGCAGTTCTTC. Its translation: CASSVRLAGNYNEQFF.